A single sample gave rise to the 8 T cell receptor beta chains below, sequenced in a study of spatial heterogeneity in lung cancer. Indicated time point: blood at routine non-recurrence follow-up after resection. The authors sequenced whole RNA from tumor, nontumor lung or frozen PBMC without sorting. MiXCR was run by TCRdb on the 5' RACE reads, yielding one entry per CDR3 protein. Of around 110,000 distinct CDR3 sequences in the sample, 9% to 15% are singletons; the top ten hold roughly 17%. The sequences come from PBMCs, collected at follow-up. These receptors were obtained from a male donor with early-stage non-small cell lung cancer.

This clonotype was observed a few times. This chain uses TRBV3-1 with TRBJ2-3; D is unresolved. Trimming took off 0 bases at V and 4 bases at J, with 11 bases between the two ends. This CDR3 contains 15 residues. Looked up from germline, CDR1 is LGHDT and CDR2 is YNNKEL (reference sequence). CDR3 nucleotide sequence: TGTGCCAGCAGCCAAGACCGTCAGCCGGCAGATACGCAGTATTTT. Translating it yields CASSQDRQPADTQYF.

This clonotype showed up many times. The V gene is TRBV5-1, the J gene TRBJ2-3; perhaps TRBD1 as D (6 bases). This CDR3 has 13 residues. CDR1 is SGHRS, CDR2 YFSETQ, per germline. V was trimmed by 6 bases and J by 3 bases, leaving 11 bases between them. The CDR3 is CASTKTGTDTQYF. CDR3 in DNA: TGCGCCAGCACCAAGACAGGAACAGATACGCAGTATTTT.

In its sample, this clonotype was seen a few times. This chain links TRBV7-9 with TRBJ2-5; D is undetermined. Trimming shortened V by 2 bases and J by 4 bases, and 17 bases separated the two germline ends. The CDR3 totals 16 residues. CDR1 and CDR2 (germline): SEHNR, FQNEAQ (reference sequence). The CDR3 DNA is TGTGCCAGCAGCTTAAGAGGACCGCTGGCTGGAGAGACCCAGTACTTC. Translated, it gives CASSLRGPLAGETQYF.

This clonotype came up many times. The genes are TRBV20-1 and TRBJ1-5; the D gene is possibly TRBD1 (6 bases). Germline values: CDR1 DFQATT, CDR2 SNEGSKA (reference sequence). V was cut by 6 bases and J by 0 bases, with 15 bases left in between. The length of the CDR3 is 15 residues. CDR3 residues: CSASTGTSSNQPQHF. CDR3 nucleotide sequence: TGCAGTGCCTCGACGGGGACAAGTAGCAATCAGCCCCAGCATTTT.

This clonotype turned up a few times. The chain recombines TRBV27 with TRBJ1-5, with TRBD1 matching over 8 bases. The trim removed 3 bases at V and 6 bases at J, leaving 4 bases unmatched. CDR1 and CDR2 from the germline V gene are MNHEY and SMNVEV (reference sequence). The CDR3 sequence is 14 residues long. In nucleotides, the CDR3 is TGTGCCAGCAGTTTGGACAGGGTGGGTCAGCCCCAGCATTTT. This translates into CASSLDRVGQPQHF.

This clonotype has only a few counts. The chain links TRBV20-1 to TRBJ1-2; D ambiguous. This CDR3 contains 11 residues. Looked up from germline, CDR1 is DFQATT and CDR2 is SNEGSKA (reference sequence). The ends were cut back, 6 bases at V and 7 bases at J, with 12 bases in the middle. CDR3 residues: CSALVGAGYTF. In DNA, the CDR3 is TGCAGTGCCCTCGTAGGCGCTGGCTACACCTTC.

A few counts support this clonotype. This chain uses TRBV6-1 with TRBJ2-7, with TRBD1 matching 7 bases. Germline CDR1 MNHNS, CDR2 SASEGT. The V and J ends lost 8 bases and 2 bases, in that order; junction bases with no gene match: 6. This CDR3 region has 13 residues. The CDR3: CASGDRDAYEQYF. The CDR3 DNA is TGTGCCAGCGGAGACAGGGACGCCTACGAGCAGTACTTC.

The chain is built from TRBV2 and TRBJ1-1, with 7 positions matching TRBD1. J gave up 2 bases and V 5 bases, and 8 bases lay outside the gene matches. The germline CDR1 and CDR2 sequences are SNHLY and FYNNEI. The length of the CDR3 is 15 residues. The DNA of the CDR3 is TGTGCCAGCAGTATTGAGGGACAGAGAAACACTGAAGCTTTCTTT. Amino acid sequence: CASSIEGQRNTEAFF.